This TCR beta chain stems from a study of OX40 agonist ivuxolimab in advanced cancers. Study observations and caveats: Some of the nonresponding patients also showed low levels of normalized T-cell clonal expansion. Relative to CD4+ cells, CD8+ T cells on average had more expanded clones.

Note on this clone: Its matching antigen is unknown.

Generated by immunoSEQ multiplex PCR, the TCRdb table keeps only in-frame clones and is missing some. The table shows roughly 80,000 clones, with roughly 84% occurring only once. The receptor was derived from an adult with an advanced solid tumor such as melanoma, head and neck, liver or kidney cancer. Material: CD4+ or CD8+ T cells sorted from blood, obtained in a trial of the OX40 agonist ivuxolimab.

CDR3 DNA sequence: TGTGCCAGCAGTTCCACCCCGGGGGGCAGAGGAGATACGCAGTATTTT. Its protein product is CASSSTPGGRGDTQYF. This rearrangement joins TRBV28 to TRBJ2-3, with D maybe TRBD2 (7 bases). There are 16 residues in the CDR3. With 4 bases removed from V and 5 bases from J, the gap between germline ends came to 19 bases. From germline, CDR1 is MDHEN and CDR2 SYDVKM.